These T cell receptor beta chains were read from a single sample in a study of T-cell memory formation after mild COVID-19. TCRdb processed the 5' RACE reads anew with MiXCR; each CDR3 protein has one entry. The data hold 300,000 to 400,000 distinct CDR3 sequences, with 10% to 15% observed a single time. Source material: PBMCs or a T cell subset sorted from them (not recorded which). All receptors derive from a man aged 18-30 years who had mild COVID-19 (a few samples of this study predate the infection). Cell type and time point are not known. CDR3s include the opening cysteine and the closing phenylalanine or tryptophan. The order of the fields is V gene, J gene, D gene, clone size, CDR3 protein, CDR3 DNA. A D gene is named only where the DNA matches it firmly. The size field is filled for only some rows; it gives once, few, many or a size class.

TRBV6-1	TRBJ2-3	NA	few	CASGEQAVPSTDTQYF	TGTGCCAGCGGGGAACAGGCCGTCCCAAGCACAGATACGCAGTATTTT
TRBV5-1	TRBJ2-5	NA	few	CASGTGQETQYF	TGCGCCAGCGGAACAGGCCAAGAGACCCAGTACTTC
TRBV14	TRBJ2-1	NA	NA	CASSQHRNYNEQFF	TGTGCCAGCAGCCAACACAGGAACTACAATGAGCAGTTCTTC
TRBV7-9	TRBJ1-6	NA	few	CASSSLQGGNSPLHF	TGTGCCAGCAGCTCATTACAGGGTGGGAATTCACCCCTCCACTTT
TRBV12-3/TRBV12-4	TRBJ1-6	NA	few	CASSLEVSPLHF	TGTGCCAGCAGTTTAGAGGTTTCACCCCTCCACTTT
TRBV5-1	TRBJ1-2	TRBD1	few	CASSLATGQGPGYTF	TGCGCCAGCAGCTTGGCAACTGGACAGGGACCTGGCTACACCTTC
TRBV12-3/TRBV12-4	TRBJ1-1	TRBD1	NA	CASSLPTGTGGRGAFF	TGTGCCAGCAGTTTACCGACCGGGACAGGGGGAAGGGGAGCTTTCTTT
TRBV28	TRBJ2-1	TRBD1	few	CASHGDRGTYNEQFF	TGTGCCAGCCACGGGGACAGGGGGACATACAATGAGCAGTTCTTC
TRBV12-3/TRBV12-4	TRBJ2-1	NA	NA	CASSLSLRLYNEQFF	TGTGCCAGCAGTTTAAGTCTAAGGCTCTACAATGAGCAGTTCTTC
TRBV19	TRBJ2-7	TRBD2	few	CASSIAPDRGERTF	TGTGCCAGTAGTATAGCCCCCGACCGGGGGGAACGGACCTTC